The 28 T cell receptor beta chains in this list originate from one sample, sequenced in a study of T cell clonality in common variable immunodeficiency. Clones were sequenced by immunoSEQ multiplex PCR, and TCRdb holds only the in-frame ones, with some missing. The sample shows 57,000 or so clones, none of them appearing just once. The sequenced sample consisted of peripheral blood mononuclear cells. Every receptor here comes from a person aged 18 to 75 in good health.

This clone has ten or more counts. The CDR3 end lies 3 residues beyond the end of the read and is filled in from the germline J gene. The chain links TRBV19 to TRBJ2-7; D unclear. Trimming shortened V by 7 bases and J by 4 bases, and 14 bases separated the two germline ends. Germline CDR1 and CDR2: LNHDA and SQIVND (reference sequence). The CDR3 spans 13 residues. CDR3 bases read: TGTGCCAGTAATATGGGTCAGCGTTACGAG. The encoded protein is CASNMGQRYE. The whole CDR3 protein reads CASNMGQRYEQYF.

At least ten counts were recorded for this clone. The read gets to within 3 residues of the CDR3 end, and the germline J gene fills in the rest. J is TRBJ1-1 and V is TRBV5-5; D gene uncertain. V was clipped by 4 bases and J by 1 base, with 11 bases between them. The CDR3 consists of 14 residues. CDR1 is SGHKS, CDR2 YYEKEE, per germline (reference sequence). The CDR3 sequence: CASSRRPENTEAFF. CDR3 bases read: TGTGCCAGCAGCCGGCGGCCTGAGAACACTGAA.

This clone was observed many times. The DNA ends 3 residues before the CDR3 does, and the rest of the CDR3 is filled in from the germline J gene. The rearrangement joins TRBV2 to TRBJ2-2; 10 bases fit TRBD2. Looked up from germline, CDR1 is SNHLY and CDR2 is FYNNEI. V trimming: 6 bases; J trimming: 7 bases; junction bases outside the gene matches: 14. The CDR3 contains 17 residues. The CDR3 is CASRRASGRWNVGELFF. Incomplete CDR3 DNA: TGTGCCAGCAGGAGGGCTAGCGGGAGATGGAATGTCGGGGAG.

This clone was seen at least ten times. The CDR3 end is not reached by the read, which stops 3 residues before it; the germline J gene fills it in. The V call is TRBV19, the J call TRBJ1-1; TRBD1 matches at 9 bases. CDR3 length: 15 amino acids. J was trimmed by 0 bases and V by 4 bases; bases with no gene match: 3. CDR1 is LNHDA, CDR2 SQIVND, per germline (reference sequence). The DNA read from the CDR3 is TGTGCCAGTAGTACCTGGGACAGGGTGAACACTGAA. It is translated as CASSTWDRVNTE. The full CDR3 is CASSTWDRVNTEAFF.

Many counts were recorded for this clone. The observed sequence ends 3 residues before the CDR3 terminus, with the missing tail filled in from the germline J gene. The chain employs TRBV18 and TRBJ2-5; 11 bases agree with TRBD1. CDR3 length: 17 amino acids. Germline values: CDR1 KGHSH, CDR2 LQKENI. J gave up 5 bases and V 5 bases, and 13 bases lay outside the gene matches. The CDR3 sequence is CASSILSDRGRGETQYF. The sequenced part of the CDR3 DNA is TGTGCCAGCTCAATCCTCTCGGACAGGGGGCGCGGGGAGACC.

The CDR3 bases that were read are TGCGCCAGCAGAATACCCGGGTCGAATGAG. This translates into CASRIPGSNE. From start to end, the CDR3 is CASRIPGSNEQFF. This chain links TRBV10-2 with TRBJ2-1; D unresolved. With the read ending 3 residues before the CDR3 end, the germline J gene is used to fill in that end. V lost 6 bases to trimming and J lost 7 bases, with 13 bases between them. CDR3 length equals 13 residues. The germline V gene encodes CDR1 WSHSY and CDR2 SAAADI.

This clone has at least ten counts. Read coverage stops 3 residues before the CDR3 terminus; the germline J gene supplies the remainder. This rearrangement joins TRBV2 to TRBJ2-3; D not resolved. The germline V gene has CDR1 SNHLY and CDR2 FYNNEI. This CDR3 contains 13 residues. Trimming stripped 9 bases from V and 1 base from J, with 11 bases between. The CDR3 loop reads CASTTPGTDTQYF. The covered CDR3 bases are TGTGCCAGTACCACACCCGGCACAGATACG. Variable domain in full (rest from reference TRBV2 and TRBJ2-3): EPEVTQTPSHQVTQMGQEVILRCVPISNHLYFYWYRQILGQKVEFLVSFYNNEISEKSEIFDDQFSVERPDGSNFTLKIRSTKLEDSAMYFCASTTPGTDTQYFGPGTRLTVL.

This clone was found many times. The read ends 3 residues early relative to the CDR3; the germline J gene fills the gap. The V gene is TRBV7-9, the J gene TRBJ2-7, with TRBD1 matching over 9 bases. This CDR3 contains 15 residues. The germline gives CDR1 SEHNR, CDR2 FQNEAQ (reference sequence). The V and J ends lost 5 bases and 2 bases, in that order; junction bases with no gene match: 7. This CDR3 reads CASSHSGQGAYEQYF. The CDR3 DNA, read in part, is TGTGCCAGCAGCCACTCGGGACAGGGAGCCTACGAG.

This clone was found many times. The read ends 3 residues before the CDR3 terminus; that terminus is restored from the germline J gene. The J gene is TRBJ1-1, the V gene TRBV7-9; no definite D call. Germline CDR1 reads SEHNR; CDR2 reads FQNEAQ (reference sequence). There are 13 residues in the CDR3. Trimming cost V 5 bases and J 1 base, with 8 bases left between them. CDR3 loop: CASSGDWNTEAFF. The DNA read from the CDR3 is TGTGCCAGCAGCGGTGACTGGAACACTGAA.

This clone came up many times. From the germline J gene comes the end of the CDR3, since the read stops 3 residues before it. The chain is built from TRBV20-1 and TRBJ2-2; TRBD1 is a possible D gene (6 bases). The V and J ends lost 3 bases and 6 bases respectively, with 20 bases between them. Germline V gives CDR1 DFQATT, CDR2 SNEGSKA (reference sequence). This CDR3 has 16 residues. CDR3 bases read: TGCAGTGCTAGCTCATACGTGGGGGCGATGGCCGGGGAG. Its translation is CSASSYVGAMAGE. The complete CDR3 reads CSASSYVGAMAGELFF.

This clone was seen at least ten times. This CDR3 reads CAWHAEKNTGELFF. Partial CDR3 DNA: TGTGCCTGGCATGCGGAGAAGAACACCGGGGAG. The chain recombines TRBV30 with TRBJ2-2; D unclear. Coverage ceases 3 residues before the CDR3 finishes, and the germline J gene fills in the end. V lost 5 bases and J 1 base, leaving 11 bases between the germline ends. CDR1 is GTSNPN, CDR2 SVGIG, per germline (reference sequence). The CDR3 runs to 14 residues.

This clone has at least ten counts. The CDR3 end falls 3 residues outside the read, so it is completed with the germline J gene. The chain employs TRBV6-1 and TRBJ2-7; the match to TRBD1 covers 8 bases. Germline V CDR1 and CDR2: MNHNS, SASEGT. Trimming removed 2 bases from V and 4 bases from J; junction bases left unmatched: 16. This CDR3 region has 18 residues. CDR3 bases read: TGTGCCAGCAGTGAACAATTCAGGAACCAAAACAGGGGGTACGAG. The encoded protein is CASSEQFRNQNRGYE. The whole CDR3 reads CASSEQFRNQNRGYEQYF.

This clone occurred many times. The read stops 3 residues short of the end of the CDR3; the missing end is completed from the germline J gene. The V gene is TRBV30, the J gene TRBJ2-2; the D gene is possibly TRBD1 (5 bases). Germline CDR1 and CDR2: GTSNPN and SVGIG (reference sequence). The CDR3 consists of 13 residues. Trimming removed 1 base at V and 3 bases at J, with 6 bases between. The CDR3: CAWSEGDTGELFF. The part of the CDR3 DNA that was read is TGTGCCTGGAGTGAAGGGGACACCGGGGAG. Using reference TRBV30 and TRBJ2-2 for the parts outside the CDR3, the full variable domain is SQTIHQWPATLVQPVGSPLSLECTVEGTSNPNLYWYRQAAGRGLQLLFYSVGIGQISSEVPQNLSASRPQDRQFILSSKKLLLSDSGFYLCAWSEGDTGELFFGEGSRLTVL.

This clone was picked up many times. The read terminates 3 residues ahead of where the CDR3 ends, so the germline J gene completes it. The chain carries TRBV28 and TRBJ1-5, with 8 bases that match TRBD1. The CDR3 is 15 residues long. CDR1 MDHEN and CDR2 SYDVKM come from the germline V gene. V shed 4 bases, J shed 4 bases, and the junction held 6 bases outside the gene matches. CDR3 region: CASSYVTGVNQPQHF. The CDR3 DNA, read in part, is TGTGCCAGCAGTTATGTGACAGGGGTGAATCAGCCC.

This clone has ten or more counts. Its ends do not fully match the called genes, so a read error is possible. The read finishes 3 residues shy of the CDR3 end, and the germline J gene is used to complete it. V is TRBV20-1 and J is TRBJ2-2; the D gene is possibly TRBD1 (6 bases). Germline CDR1 reads DFQATT; CDR2 reads SNEGSKA (reference sequence). This CDR3 region has 14 residues. The CDR3 DNA, read in part, is TGCAGTGCCAGAGACAGGTTTAACACCGGGGAG. Translated: CSARDRFNTGE. The CDR3, in full, reads CSARDRFNTGELFF.

This clone appeared a few times. The sequenced CDR3 bases are TGTGCCAGCAGTGAGGGAGGGGTCGGAAACACC. This gives the protein CASSEGGVGNT. The whole CDR3 is CASSEGGVGNTIYF. The V gene is TRBV2, the J gene TRBJ1-3; the D gene is possibly TRBD1 (5 bases). The read stops 3 residues short of the end of the CDR3; the missing end is completed from the germline J gene. CDR1 and CDR2 (germline): SNHLY, FYNNEI. The CDR3 runs 14 residues. The ends were cut back, 3 bases at V and 4 bases at J, with 10 bases in the middle.

At least ten counts were recorded for this clone. The CDR3 end falls 3 residues outside the read, so it is completed with the germline J gene. This rearrangement joins TRBV18 to TRBJ2-3; TRBD2 is a possible D gene (5 bases). The CDR3 is 19 amino acids. Germline V gives CDR1 KGHSH, CDR2 LQKENI. The germline V and J ends were trimmed by 2 bases and 4 bases, with 25 bases remaining between them. Incomplete CDR3 DNA: TGTGCCAGCTCACCAGCCTTCGAAGAGAGCGGAGCTGATTCAGATACG. Translating it yields CASSPAFEESGADSDT. From start to end, the CDR3 is CASSPAFEESGADSDTQYF.

This clone was seen repeatedly, ten times or more. Read coverage stops 3 residues before the CDR3 terminus; the germline J gene supplies the remainder. The chain uses TRBV7-9 and TRBJ1-1; 7 bases fit TRBD1. The CDR3 has 15 amino acids. Germline CDR1 and CDR2: SEHNR and FQNEAQ (reference sequence). With V trimmed by 3 bases and J by 2 bases, 6 bases remained unmatched. Incomplete CDR3 DNA: TGTGCCAGCAGCTTCCTGGGGACAGTTAACACTGAA. Protein sequence: CASSFLGTVNTE. The whole CDR3 is CASSFLGTVNTEAFF.

This clone was recorded many times. The read comes to an end 3 residues before the CDR3 does, leaving the germline J gene to fill in the end. The V and J genes are TRBV23-1 and TRBJ2-6; D possibly corresponds to TRBD2 (5 bases). Being an ORF, TRBV23-1 has a function that is uncertain. The ends were cut back, 4 bases at V and 2 bases at J, with 21 bases in the middle. This CDR3 has 19 amino acids. The sequenced CDR3 bases are TGCGCCAGCAGTCCATCCCTGACGGGGTTTTATCCTGGGGCCAACGTC. Its protein is CASSPSLTGFYPGANV. The entire CDR3 reads CASSPSLTGFYPGANVLTF.

This clone was counted many times. The read falls 3 residues short of the CDR3 end, and the missing part is taken from the germline J gene. V is TRBV19 and J is TRBJ2-7; D is unclear. The V and J ends lost 5 bases and 4 bases respectively, with 12 bases between them. The germline V gene encodes CDR1 LNHDA and CDR2 SQIVND (reference sequence). The CDR3 spans 13 residues. CDR3 in amino acids: CASSSAEGYEQYF. The part of the CDR3 DNA that was read is TGTGCCAGTAGTTCGGCGGAAGGTTACGAG.

This clone was counted at least ten times. The read falls 3 residues short of the CDR3 end, and the missing part is taken from the germline J gene. The J gene is TRBJ1-2, the V gene TRBV5-1; 8 positions match TRBD1. This CDR3 has 15 residues. J gave up 1 base and V 2 bases, and 4 bases lay outside the gene matches. Per germline, CDR1 SGHRS and CDR2 YFSETQ. The CDR3 loop is CASSLQGENNYGYTF. CDR3 DNA (partial): TGCGCCAGCAGCTTACAGGGGGAAAATAACTATGGC.

This clone was observed at least ten times. The read comes to an end 3 residues before the CDR3 does, leaving the germline J gene to fill in the end. The chain carries TRBV6-1 and TRBJ1-1; TRBD1 is a possible D gene (6 bases). Trimming took 3 bases from V and 2 from J, leaving 13 bases between them. This CDR3 region has 15 residues. Germline V CDR1 and CDR2: MNHNS, SASEGT. The sequenced CDR3 bases are TGTGCCAGCAGTGATACAGGGCTAGGAAACACTGAA. Protein: CASSDTGLGNTE. The whole CDR3 region reads CASSDTGLGNTEAFF.

There are many counts of this clone. The CDR3 goes on 3 residues after the read ends, and that part is filled in from the germline J gene. V is TRBV18 and J is TRBJ1-5; D is uncertain. The CDR3 is made up of 14 amino acids. Germline CDR1 KGHSH, CDR2 LQKENI. V was pared by 3 bases and J by 6 bases, with 12 bases between. CDR3 loop: CASSPQEFSQPQHF. The sequenced part of the CDR3 DNA is TGTGCCAGCTCACCGCAGGAATTTTCTCAGCCC.

The sample holds many counts of this clone. The CDR3 end is not reached by the read, which stops 3 residues before it; the germline J gene fills it in. The chain links TRBV18 to TRBJ2-7; D is perhaps TRBD1 (5 bases). CDR1 and CDR2 from the germline V gene are KGHSH and LQKENI. The V and J ends lost 5 bases and 2 bases respectively, with 10 bases between them. CDR3 length: 13 residues. This chain's CDR3 is CASSTTGTYEQYF. The DNA read from the CDR3 is TGTGCCAGCTCAACCACAGGAACCTACGAG.

With regard to this clone: The sequence runs out 3 residues before the end of the CDR3; the remainder is reconstructed from the germline J gene. The chain has TRBV5-1 and TRBJ2-1; tentative D call: TRBD1 (5 bases). The CDR3 is 14 amino acids. Trimming took off 0 bases at V and 9 bases at J, with 13 bases between the two ends. The germline V gene encodes CDR1 SGHRS and CDR2 YFSETQ. The CDR3 here is CASSLGGSTGEQFF. The covered CDR3 bases are TGCGCCAGCAGCTTGGGGGGCAGCACTGGTGAG.

This clone was detected only a few times. The read ends 3 residues shy of where the CDR3 ends; the end is completed using the germline J gene. The chain employs TRBV11-2 and TRBJ2-7; no definite D call. The V and J ends lost 6 bases and 2 bases respectively, with 14 bases between them. Per the germline V gene, CDR1 is SGHAT and CDR2 is FQNNGV. There are 14 residues in the CDR3. The sequenced part of the CDR3 DNA is TGTGCCAGCAGACTGACTCGCCACCCCTACGAG. Translation: CASRLTRHPYE. The CDR3 reads in full as CASRLTRHPYEQYF.

This clone was counted at least ten times. The sequence runs out 3 residues before the end of the CDR3; the remainder is reconstructed from the germline J gene. The chain links TRBV5-6 to TRBJ2-7; 10 positions match TRBD1. Germline loops: CDR1 SGHDT, CDR2 YYEEEE. The CDR3 covers 15 residues. Germline trimming cut 0 bases from V and 3 bases from J; bases unmatched to any gene: 3. CDR3 sequence reads: CASSLGGQGVYEQYF. Incomplete CDR3 DNA: TGTGCCAGCAGCTTGGGTGGACAGGGGGTCTACGAG.

There are many counts of this clone. The read stops 3 residues short of the end of the CDR3; the missing end is completed from the germline J gene. V gene TRBV20-1 combines with J gene TRBJ2-7, with 7 bases matching TRBD1. Germline assignment: CDR1 DFQATT and CDR2 SNEGSKA (reference sequence). The CDR3 is made up of 14 amino acids. The J segment lost 0 bases and the V segment lost 4 bases, leaving 6 bases of the junction unmatched. CDR3 sequence reads: CSAKARGSSYEQYF. CDR3 bases read: TGCAGTGCTAAGGCCAGGGGGAGCTCCTACGAG.